Sequencing of this T cell receptor (beta chain) was carried out in a study of T cells in Graves' hyperthyroidism and ophthalmopathy. The study's findings and limits: Ophthalmopathy stood apart from stable hyperthyroidism in a 13 V-J model.

RNA transcripts provided the source from which TCR beta CDR3 regions were amplified. Initially, a first-round RT-PCR of the TCR CDR3 employed the HTBI primer set. TCRdb passed the multiplex PCR reads through MiXCR, listing each CDR3 protein once. In the table there are fewer than 500,000 distinct CDR3 sequences, about 15% of which are singletons. There are 14 residues in the CDR3. V was trimmed by 3 bases and J by 5 bases, leaving 13 bases between them. In the ophthalmopathy cohort, Clinical Activity Score was at least 3, NOSPECS grade at least 4, and duration under 3 months. Comments on this clonotype: Its antigen is as yet unknown.

The chain couples TRBV12-3 or TRBV12-4 to TRBJ2-5; D gene uncertain. The sequence came from a woman in her thirties with Graves' ophthalmopathy. Sequencing was carried out using blood. The CDR3 DNA is TGTGCCAGCAGTTTTCGACCACCAATCGAGACCCAGTACTTC. Residues: CASSFRPPIETQYF.